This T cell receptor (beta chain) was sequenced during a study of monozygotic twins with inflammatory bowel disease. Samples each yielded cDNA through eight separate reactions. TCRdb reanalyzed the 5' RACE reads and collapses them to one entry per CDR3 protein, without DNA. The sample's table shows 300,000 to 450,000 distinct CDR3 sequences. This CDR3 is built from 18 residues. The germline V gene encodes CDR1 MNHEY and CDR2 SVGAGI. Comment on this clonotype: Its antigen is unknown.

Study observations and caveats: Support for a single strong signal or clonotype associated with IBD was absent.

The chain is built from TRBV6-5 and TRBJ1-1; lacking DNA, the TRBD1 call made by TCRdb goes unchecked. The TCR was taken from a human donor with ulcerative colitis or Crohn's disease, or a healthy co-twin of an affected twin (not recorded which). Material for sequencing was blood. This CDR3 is CASSYPFEFGTGKTEAFF.